This TCR beta chain was obtained from a study of T cell repertoires in cytomegalovirus infection. Study-wide context: Peptides in the study included HLA-C-restricted and HLA-B-restricted CMV epitopes. A matching HLA type, together with CMV infection, was signaled by public TCR beta signatures. Study results and limitations: CMV-specific TCR beta clonotypes restricted by HLA-C were the ones dominating the ex vivo response.

CDR1 SGHAT and CDR2 FQNNGV come from the germline V gene. Unmatched junction bases numbered 9, after V lost 4 bases and J lost 10 bases. The CDR3 covers 15 residues. This clonotype appeared a few times. Its target is not known. From the reads, TCRdb called clonotypes with MiXCR, one entry per CDR3 protein. Here the sample spans fewer than 950,000 distinct CDR3 sequences, about 33% being singletons. The chain combines TRBV11-2 with TRBJ1-4, with 10 bases lining up with TRBD1. This clonotype was sampled from a human donor in good health (CMV status not recorded). Some clones in this sample may be carry-over from other donors' samples. This specimen was cultured CD8+ T cells from PBMCs, taken from culture after CMV antigen stimulation. This CDR3 is CASSSDRGQKVKLFF. The CDR3 nucleotides are TGTGCCAGCAGCTCCGACAGGGGGCAGAAGGTAAAACTGTTTTTT.